This T cell receptor beta chain was obtained from a study of T cell repertoires in cytomegalovirus infection. One entry per CDR3 protein, called by TCRdb with MiXCR from the reads. The sample records a few hundred thousand distinct CDR3 sequences, around 29% being singletons. With regard to this clonotype: Antigen unknown.

Per germline, CDR1 SGHTA and CDR2 FQGTGA. V shed 4 bases and J 5 bases; nucleotides not matched to a gene: 6. CDR3 length equals 15 residues. The sample here was cultured PBMCs, taken from culture after CMV antigen stimulation. This clonotype was sampled from a human donor in good health (CMV status not recorded). Some clones in this sample may be carry-over from other donors' samples. The gene calls are TRBV7-3 and TRBJ2-5, with TRBD2 identical over 11 bases. CDR3 coding DNA: TGTGCCAGCAGCTGGGCTAGCGGGAGGCTTGAGACCCAGTACTTC. Translation gives CASSWASGRLETQYF. The full variable domain, its missing parts supplied by reference TRBV7-3 and TRBJ2-5, is GAGVSQTPSNKVTEKGKYVELRCDPISGHTALYWYRQSLGQGPEFLIYFQGTGAADDSGLPNDRFFAVRPEGSVSTLKIQRTERGDSAVYLCASSWASGRLETQYFGPGTRLLVL.